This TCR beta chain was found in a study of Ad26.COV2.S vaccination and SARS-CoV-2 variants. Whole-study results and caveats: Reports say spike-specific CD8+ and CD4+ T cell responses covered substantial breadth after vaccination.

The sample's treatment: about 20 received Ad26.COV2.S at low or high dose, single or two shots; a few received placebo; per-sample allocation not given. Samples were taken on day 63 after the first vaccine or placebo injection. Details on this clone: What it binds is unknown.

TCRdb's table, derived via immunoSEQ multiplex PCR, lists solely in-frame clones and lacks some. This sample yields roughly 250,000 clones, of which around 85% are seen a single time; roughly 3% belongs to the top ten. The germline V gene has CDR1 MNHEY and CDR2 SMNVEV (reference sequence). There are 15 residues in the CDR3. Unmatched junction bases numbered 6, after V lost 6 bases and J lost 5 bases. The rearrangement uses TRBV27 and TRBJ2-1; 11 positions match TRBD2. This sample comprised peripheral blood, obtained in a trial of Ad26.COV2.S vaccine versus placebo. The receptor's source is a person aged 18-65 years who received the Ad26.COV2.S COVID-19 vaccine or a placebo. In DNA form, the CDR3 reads TGTGCCAGCAGCAATAGCGGGAGGGCCAACAATGAGCAGTTCTTC. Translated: CASSNSGRANNEQFF.